Below are 10 T cell receptor beta chains sequenced from a single sample in a study of blood T cell repertoires in COVID-19. The repertoire was sequenced with immunoSEQ multiplex PCR; TCRdb's copy has only in-frame clones and lacks some. The data contain over 140,000 clones, 75% to 80% of them singletons. The specimen sequenced was PBMCs or T cells enriched from blood (not recorded which). These receptors all stem from a woman in her fifties or sixties who had recovered from COVID-19.

This clone was seen a handful of times. V gene TRBV6-5 combines with J gene TRBJ2-3, with 10 bases aligning to TRBD2. V dropped 6 bases and J dropped 8; count of bases not matched to a gene: 11. The CDR3 extends over 15 amino acids. Per the germline V gene, CDR1 is MNHEY and CDR2 is SVGAGI. The CDR3: CASSAWSGGASTQYF. CDR3 in DNA: TGTGCCAGCAGCGCGTGGAGCGGGGGGGCATCTACGCAGTATTTT.

This chain connects TRBV7-9 to TRBJ1-3, with TRBD1 identical over 9 bases. Germline-derived CDR1 and CDR2 are SEHNR and FQNEAQ (reference sequence). V was pared by 4 bases and J by 1 base, with 11 bases of the junction left unmatched. The CDR3 is 18 residues long. This CDR3 reads CASSYLRDRVLSGNTIYF. The CDR3 DNA sequence: TGTGCCAGCAGCTACCTCCGGGACAGGGTTCTGTCTGGAAACACCATATATTTT. Full variable domain (remainder filled in from reference TRBV7-9 and TRBJ1-3): DTGVSQNPRHKITKRGQNVTFRCDPISEHNRLYWYRQTLGQGPEFLTYFQNEAQLEKSRLLSDRFSAERPKGSFSTLEIQRTEQGDSAMYLCASSYLRDRVLSGNTIYFGEGSWLTVV.

The chain joins TRBV18 to TRBJ1-2, with D maybe TRBD1 (5 bases). The CDR3 is 16 residues long. With 3 bases removed from V and 1 base from J, the gap between germline ends came to 15 bases. CDR1 KGHSH and CDR2 LQKENI come from the germline V gene. CDR3 DNA: TGTGCCAGCTCACCTTACCAGGGAGGGGATAACTATGGCTACACCTTC. Its translation: CASSPYQGGDNYGYTF.

The rearrangement uses TRBV27 and TRBJ2-7; D call uncertain. Germline lookup yields CDR1 MNHEY and CDR2 SMNVEV (reference sequence). Trimming removed 4 bases from V and 0 bases from J, with 10 bases in between. The CDR3 covers 14 residues. For the CDR3, the DNA is TGTGCCAGCAGTTCGAGAGGCTACTCCTACGAGCAGTACTTC. Translated: CASSSRGYSYEQYF.

The chain uses TRBV6-1 and TRBJ1-5, with TRBD1 matching over 10 bases. V lost 1 base and J lost 6; bases outside the gene matches: 3. The CDR3 totals 15 residues. The germline V gene encodes CDR1 MNHNS and CDR2 SASEGT. This CDR3 reads CASSEETGGGQPQHF. The CDR3 DNA sequence: TGTGCCAGCAGTGAAGAGACAGGGGGCGGTCAGCCCCAGCATTTT.

The CDR3 DNA follows: TGTGCCAGCAGCGTCCGATCTAGCGGGAGGGCCCCCGTTGAGCAGTTCTTC. Encoded protein: CASSVRSSGRAPVEQFF. This chain uses TRBV13 with TRBJ2-1; the match to TRBD2 covers 12 bases. The V segment lost 5 bases and the J segment 9 bases; nucleotides outside the gene matches: 14. Germline loops: CDR1 PRHDT, CDR2 FYEKMQ (reference sequence). This CDR3 has 17 amino acids.

V is TRBV3-1 (or the pseudogene TRBV3-2) and J is TRBJ1-2; 7 bases agree with TRBD1. J lost 12 bases, V lost 1 base, and 8 bases had no gene match. The CDR3 has 13 residues. CDR1 is LGHDT, CDR2 YNNKEL, per germline (reference sequence). CDR3 in amino acids: CASSQAPNRGHTF. The CDR3 DNA follows: TGTGCCAGCAGCCAAGCGCCAAACAGGGGTCACACCTTC.

The V gene is TRBV6-5, the J gene TRBJ1-1; a possible D gene is TRBD1 (5 bases). CDR1 and CDR2 (germline): MNHEY, SVGAGI. The CDR3 is 14 residues long. V was trimmed by 5 bases and J by 4 bases, leaving 14 bases between them. This CDR3 is CASSLQGGVTEAFF. The DNA of the CDR3 is TGTGCCAGCAGTCTCCAGGGAGGGGTCACTGAAGCTTTCTTT.

The CDR3 coding sequence is TGTGCCAGCAGCTTGAGCGTCAACTCCTACAATGAGCAGTTCTTC. This sequence encodes CASSLSVNSYNEQFF. The V call is TRBV5-4, the J call TRBJ2-1; D uncertain. CDR1 is SGHNT and CDR2 is YYREEE in the germline V gene (reference sequence). This CDR3 spans 15 amino acids. With 1 base removed from V and 0 bases from J, the gap between germline ends came to 8 bases.

The chain carries TRBV19 and TRBJ1-1; 8 bases line up with TRBD1. From germline, CDR1 is LNHDA and CDR2 SQIVND (reference sequence). The CDR3 is made up of 14 amino acids. V trimming: 5 bases; J trimming: 3 bases; junction bases outside the gene matches: 5. The CDR3 DNA reads as TGTGCCAGTAGTGCCGGACAGGGTTACACTGAAGCTTTCTTT. Translated, it gives CASSAGQGYTEAFF.